The 12 T cell receptor beta chains reported below all come from one sample, sequenced in a study of regulatory T cells in long-lasting Graves disease. Construction of TCR beta libraries relied on iRepertoire HTBI primers and on Arm-PCR targeting CDR3 regions. TCRdb fed the multiplex PCR reads into MiXCR, producing one record per CDR3 protein. The top ten clones hold under 9% of a sample with 350,000 to 450,000 distinct CDR3 sequences, about 15% of them seen once. As to time point: newly diagnosed GD, antithyroid drugs for less than 3 months. Scientists built the TCR library using RNA that was extracted from PBMCs. These data were likewise used in another study, on T cells in Graves' hyperthyroidism and ophthalmopathy.

This specimen consisted of peripheral blood mononuclear cells (PBMCs), obtained at new diagnosis, from a patient treated with antithyroid drugs. The receptors were gathered from a woman between 40 and 55 years old with Graves disease.

The J gene is TRBJ2-1, the V gene TRBV28; 10 nucleotides agree with TRBD1. CDR1 MDHEN and CDR2 SYDVKM come from the germline V gene. The CDR3 loop spans 16 amino acids. V shed 7 bases, J shed 8 bases, and the junction held 14 bases outside the gene matches. The CDR3 DNA sequence: TGTGCCAGCACCCGCCGGGGGACAGGGGCGCACGATGAGCAGTTCTTC. Encoded protein: CASTRRGTGAHDEQFF.

This clonotype was found many times. The chain employs TRBV19 and TRBJ1-1; D call uncertain. Germline CDR1 reads LNHDA; CDR2 reads SQIVND (reference sequence). Trimming removed 1 base from V and 1 base from J, with 10 bases in between. This CDR3 has 15 residues. The CDR3, as DNA: TGTGCCAGTAGTATAGTCCGGGGAGGGAACACTGAAGCTTTCTTT. The encoded protein is CASSIVRGGNTEAFF. Supplemented by reference TRBV19 and TRBJ1-1, the full variable domain reads DGGITQSPKYLFRKEGQNVTLSCEQNLNHDAMYWYRQDPGQGLRLIYYSQIVNDFQKGDIAEGYSVSREKKESFPLTVTSAQKNPTAFYLCASSIVRGGNTEAFFGQGTRLTVV.

Points on this clonotype: A much larger clone differs by one base, so this may be a read error. The V and J genes are TRBV3-1 and TRBJ2-1, with D possibly called TRBD1 or TRBD2 (5 bases each). CDR1 and CDR2 from the germline V gene are LGHDT and YNNKEL (reference sequence). The CDR3 covers 16 residues. Trimming removed 3 bases from V and 6 bases from J, with 18 bases in between. CDR3 in DNA: TGTGCCAGCAGCCACGAGGGAAACCTGAGGGGCAATGAGCAGTTCTTC. It encodes CASSHEGNLRGNEQFF.

This clonotype was detected many times. This rearrangement joins TRBV5-1 to TRBJ1-1; TRBD1 might be the D (5 bases). The CDR3 runs to 14 residues. V was trimmed by 4 bases and J by 3 bases, leaving 13 bases between them. Germline V gene lookup returns CDR1 SGHRS and CDR2 YFSETQ. The CDR3 region is CASSRTLDHTEAFF. CDR3 coding DNA: TGCGCCAGCAGCAGGACACTCGATCACACTGAAGCTTTCTTT.

This clonotype has ten or more counts. This chain uses TRBV15 with TRBJ2-7, with a tentative D call TRBD2 (5 bases). Germline assignment: CDR1 LNHNV and CDR2 YYDKDF (reference sequence). This CDR3 is 11 amino acids long. Between the trimmed V and J ends, which lost 6 bases and 3 bases, there was a span of 6 bases. The CDR3 reads CATSRGYEQYF. The CDR3 coding sequence is TGTGCCACCAGTCGGGGCTACGAGCAGTACTTC.

This clonotype was detected many times. V is TRBV19 and J is TRBJ2-7; D is perhaps TRBD1 (6 bases). The CDR3 extends over 15 amino acids. The ends were cut back, 3 bases at V and 6 bases at J, with 18 bases in the middle. Per germline, CDR1 LNHDA and CDR2 SQIVND (reference sequence). The DNA for the CDR3 is TGTGCCAGTAGTATTGGGACACGGGTAAGACCCGAGCAGTACTTC. Its protein is CASSIGTRVRPEQYF.

The gene calls are TRBV24-1 and TRBJ2-7; maybe TRBD2 (6 bases). Germline CDR1 KGHDR, CDR2 SFDVKD. This CDR3 has 13 amino acids. V lost 5 bases and J lost 6, with 13 bases in between. The CDR3 DNA reads TGTGCCACCAGTGCCATGACTAGAAGCGAGCAGTACTTC. It is translated as CATSAMTRSEQYF.

In this sample, this clonotype turned up many times. The chain links TRBV10-3 to TRBJ2-1, with TRBD2 matching over 9 bases. CDR1 is ENHRY and CDR2 is SYGVKD in the germline V gene. V was clipped by 2 bases and J by 4 bases; unmatched bases: 9. The CDR3 spans 17 residues. The DNA of the CDR3 is TGTGCCATCAGTGAGACCATAGCGGGAGTTCGATACAATGAGCAGTTCTTC. Protein: CAISETIAGVRYNEQFF.

On this clonotype itself: The CDR3 end shows no conserved phenylalanine or tryptophan, and so a read error is likely. V and J are TRBV7-9 and TRBJ1-1; D is undetermined. From germline, CDR1 is SEHNR and CDR2 FQNEAQ (reference sequence). The V gene lost 0 bases and the J gene lost 8 bases, with 10 bases spanning the gap. CDR3 size: 13 residues. The CDR3 region has the DNA TGTGCCAGCAGCTTAGCCATCTCCGGAGAAGCTTTCTCT. Its protein is CASSLAISGEAFS.

This chain connects TRBV19 to TRBJ2-2; D might be TRBD1 (5 bases). CDR1 and CDR2 (germline): LNHDA, SQIVND (reference sequence). The V end was cut by 0 bases, the J end by 7 bases, with 6 bases between. The CDR3 is made up of 13 amino acids. The CDR3 DNA follows: TGTGCCAGTAGTATAGAGGGGCGCGGGGAGCTGTTTTTT. It codes for CASSIEGRGELFF.

This clonotype was recorded many times. J is TRBJ2-3 and V is TRBV5-1; 12 bases are a match to TRBD2. Trimming took 7 bases from V and 0 from J; bases not matched to a gene: 9. The CDR3 has 17 residues. Per the germline V gene, CDR1 is SGHRS and CDR2 is YFSETQ. CDR3 nucleotide sequence: TGCGCCAGCCGCACCGCCCTAGCGGGAGGGAGCACAGATACGCAGTATTTT. It yields the protein CASRTALAGGSTDTQYF.

CDR3 coding DNA: TGTGCCAGCAGTTTATATCCGGGCGAGCAGTACTTC. This codes for CASSLYPGEQYF. The rearrangement joins TRBV28 to TRBJ2-7, with no clear D. The V and J ends lost 1 base and 6 bases respectively, with 7 bases between them. The CDR3 is 12 residues long. Germline CDR1 is MDHEN and CDR2 is SYDVKM.